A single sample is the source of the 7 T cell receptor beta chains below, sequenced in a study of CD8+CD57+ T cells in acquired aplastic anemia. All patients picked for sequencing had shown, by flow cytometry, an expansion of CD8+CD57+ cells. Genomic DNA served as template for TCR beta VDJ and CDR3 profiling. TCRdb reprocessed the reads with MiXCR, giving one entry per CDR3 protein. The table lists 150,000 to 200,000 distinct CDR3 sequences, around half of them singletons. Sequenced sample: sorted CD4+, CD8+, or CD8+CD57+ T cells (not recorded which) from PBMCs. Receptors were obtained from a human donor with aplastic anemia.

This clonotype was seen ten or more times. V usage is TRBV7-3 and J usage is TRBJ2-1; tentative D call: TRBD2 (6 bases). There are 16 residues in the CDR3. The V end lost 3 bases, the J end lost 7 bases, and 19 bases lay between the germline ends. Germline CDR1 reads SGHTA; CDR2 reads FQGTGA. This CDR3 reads CASSLRGGGKHNEQFF. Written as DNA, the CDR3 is TGTGCCAGCAGCTTGCGGGGTGGCGGAAAGCATAATGAGCAGTTCTTC.

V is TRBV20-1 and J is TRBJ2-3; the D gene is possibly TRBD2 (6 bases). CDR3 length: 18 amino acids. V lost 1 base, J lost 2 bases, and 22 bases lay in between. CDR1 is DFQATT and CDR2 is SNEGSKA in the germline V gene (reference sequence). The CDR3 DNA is TGCAGTGCTAGAGGCCCCCGCGGGGAGGACTCTAACACAGATACGCAGTATTTT. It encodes CSARGPRGEDSNTDTQYF.

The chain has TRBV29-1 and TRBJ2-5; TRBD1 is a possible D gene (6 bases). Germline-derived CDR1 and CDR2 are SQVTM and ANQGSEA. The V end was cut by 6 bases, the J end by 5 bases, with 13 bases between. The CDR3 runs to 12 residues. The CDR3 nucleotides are TGCAGCGTGGTACAGGGTAACGAGACCCAGTACTTC. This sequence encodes CSVVQGNETQYF.

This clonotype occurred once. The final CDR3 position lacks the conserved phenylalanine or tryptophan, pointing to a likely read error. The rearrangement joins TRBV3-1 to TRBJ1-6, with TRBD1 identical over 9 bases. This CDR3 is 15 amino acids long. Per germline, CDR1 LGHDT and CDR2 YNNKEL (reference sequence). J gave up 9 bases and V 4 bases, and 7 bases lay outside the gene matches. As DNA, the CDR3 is TGTGCCAGCAGCCGGGGCGACAGGGGGTTTTCACCCCTCCACCTT. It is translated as CASSRGDRGFSPLHL.

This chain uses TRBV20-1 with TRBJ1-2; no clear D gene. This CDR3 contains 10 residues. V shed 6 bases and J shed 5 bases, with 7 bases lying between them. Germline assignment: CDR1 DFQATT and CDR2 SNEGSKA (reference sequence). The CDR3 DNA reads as TGCAGTGCCCCGGGATATGGCTACACCTTC. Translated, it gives CSAPGYGYTF.

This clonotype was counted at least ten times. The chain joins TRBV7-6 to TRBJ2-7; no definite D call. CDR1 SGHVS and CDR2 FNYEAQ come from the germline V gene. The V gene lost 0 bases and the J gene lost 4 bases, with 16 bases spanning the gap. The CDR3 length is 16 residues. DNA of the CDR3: TGTGCCAGCAGCTTAGCGCCGGCAGTAGCAGGATACGAGCAGTACTTC. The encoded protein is CASSLAPAVAGYEQYF. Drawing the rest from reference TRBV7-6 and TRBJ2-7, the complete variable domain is GAGVSQSPRYKVTKRGQDVALRCDPISGHVSLYWYRQALGQGPEFLTYFNYEAQQDKSGLPNDRFSAERPEGSISTLTIQRTEQRDSAMYRCASSLAPAVAGYEQYFGPGTRLTVT.

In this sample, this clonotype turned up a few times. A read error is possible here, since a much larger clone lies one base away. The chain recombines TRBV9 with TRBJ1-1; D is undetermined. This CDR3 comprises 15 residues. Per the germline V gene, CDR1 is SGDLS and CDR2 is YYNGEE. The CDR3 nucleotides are TGTGCCAGCAGCGTAGGTGAGACTCTGAACGCTGAAGCTTTCTTT. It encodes CASSVGETLNAEAFF. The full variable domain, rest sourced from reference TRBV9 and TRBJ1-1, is DSGVTQTPKHLITATGQRVTLRCSPRSGDLSVYWYQQSLDQGLQFLIQYYNGEERAKGNILERFSAQQFPDLHSELNLSSLELGDSALYFCASSVGETLNAEAFFGQGTRLTVV.